This passage covers 20 T cell receptor beta chains from one sample sequenced in a study of spatial heterogeneity in lung cancer (dated by TCRdb to the late 2010s). The library was prepared using 5' RACE. The sequencer listed for this sample is NextSeq 500. TCRdb trimmed public reads at Q25 via fastp, called clones via MiXCR and kept in-frame beta chains. Each record represents a unique CDR3 protein, reported with the most common genes and DNA among its rows. Within this sample are 9,000 or so distinct CDR3 sequences, with 3.9% of them counted one time only. The ten most abundant clones make up around a sixth of the sample. The time point label here, explained by the study, means: blood taken at disease recurrence. For TCR sequencing, whole RNA was extracted from tumor and nontumor lung tissue, or from cryopreserved PBMC samples, and no cell sorting was done. The sequencing used PBMCs, collected at recurrence. The receptors shown here come from a female donor with early-stage non-small cell lung cancer.

Ten or more counts support this clonotype. This beta chain is a stray read from a library made for alpha chains; its abundance is not meaningful. This sequence joins TRBV15 and TRBJ1-5; D gene ambiguous. This CDR3 comprises 15 residues. Germline assignment: CDR1 LNHNV and CDR2 YYDKDF (reference sequence). The V gene lost 0 bases and the J gene lost 0 bases, with 6 bases spanning the gap. CDR3 DNA sequence: TGTGCCACCAGCAGAGATAGTAATAGCAATCAGCCCCAGCATTTT. Protein product: CATSRDSNSNQPQHF.

This clonotype was recorded many times. Little can be read into the size of this beta chain, an off-target read in a library designed for alpha chains. Here the CDR3 DNA reads TGTGCCAGCAGTGTTTTGGGACAGGTCTACGAGCAGTACTTC. Its translation: CASSVLGQVYEQYF. This chain links TRBV28 with TRBJ2-7; 8 bases fit TRBD1. The germline V gene has CDR1 MDHEN and CDR2 SYDVKM. This CDR3 is 14 amino acids long. Trimming took 5 bases from V and 3 from J; bases not matched to a gene: 6.

This clonotype was found many times. The library was built for alpha chains, so this beta chain is an off-target read and its size means little. The gene calls are TRBV30 and TRBJ2-5; 7 bases match TRBD1. This CDR3 spans 14 amino acids. Germline V gives CDR1 GTSNPN, CDR2 SVGIG (reference sequence). With 5 bases clipped from V and 5 bases from J, the junction kept 11 bases outside the gene matches. CDR3 in DNA: TGTGCCTGGGCTCTCGGACAGGTCCCCGAGACCCAGTACTTC. Its translation is CAWALGQVPETQYF.

This clonotype was observed at least ten times. This beta chain was picked up by a library intended for alpha chains and is off target, so its count carries little meaning. The chain joins TRBV21-1 to TRBJ1-1; the table's D call, TRBD1, has no DNA check behind it. TRBV21-1 is a known pseudogene. The CDR3 is 18 residues long. CDR3 loop: CASSSHEKATGSRTEAFF. For the CDR3, the DNA is TGTGCCAGCAGCTCCCACGAGAAGGCGACAGGGAGCAGAACTGAAGCTTTCTTT.

Ten or more counts support this clonotype. This beta chain came through as a stray read in a library set up for alpha chains, and its size says little. The CDR3 nucleotides read TGCGCCAGCACCTGGGGTGATTCGTCACCCCTCCACTTT. It encodes CASTWGDSSPLHF. This sequence joins TRBV5-1 and TRBJ1-6; D is unclear. The CDR3 runs 13 residues. V lost 6 bases and J 10 bases, leaving 14 bases between the germline ends. The germline V gene encodes CDR1 SGHRS and CDR2 YFSETQ.

This clonotype has a count of ten or more. As an off-target read in a library built for alpha chains, this beta chain has a frequency of little significance. J is TRBJ1-5 and V is TRBV18, with 7 bases identical to TRBD1. The J segment lost 3 bases and the V segment lost 4 bases, leaving 6 bases of the junction unmatched. The CDR3 consists of 15 residues. Germline CDR1 is KGHSH and CDR2 is LQKENI. Written as DNA, the CDR3 is TGTGCCAGCTCACGGGCAGGGGGTGACAATCAGCCCCAGCATTTT. This encodes CASSRAGGDNQPQHF.

Sample share makes this clonotype medium-sized. This beta chain is off target for a library built for alpha chains, so its abundance means little. The CDR3 region has the DNA TGTGCCACCAGCAGAGAACTAGCGGGGGACACCTACAATGAGCAGTTCTTC. Translated, it gives CATSRELAGDTYNEQFF. V and J are TRBV15 and TRBJ2-1, with TRBD2 identical over 11 bases. The V and J ends lost 0 bases and 2 bases, in that order; junction bases with no gene match: 3. CDR1 and CDR2 (germline): LNHNV, YYDKDF (reference sequence). There are 17 residues in the CDR3. The variable domain in full, completed from reference TRBV15 and TRBJ2-1, reads DAMVIQNPRYQVTQFGKPVTLSCSQTLNHNVMYWYQQKSSQAPKLLFHYYDKDFNNEADTPDNFQSRRPNTSFCFLDIRSPGLGDTAMYLCATSRELAGDTYNEQFFGPGTRLTVL.

This clonotype counts as medium-sized. Since the library was made to target alpha chains, this beta chain is a stray read and its abundance is not meaningful. This chain joins TRBV28 and TRBJ1-1; 9 bases align to TRBD1. The germline V gene encodes CDR1 MDHEN and CDR2 SYDVKM. V shed 6 bases, J shed 4 bases, and the junction held 12 bases outside the gene matches. The CDR3 runs to 16 residues. CDR3 in amino acids: CASSPRDRALITEAFF. CDR3 in DNA: TGTGCCAGCAGCCCACGGGACAGGGCTCTTATCACTGAAGCTTTCTTT.

This clonotype was found many times. This beta chain came through as a stray read in a library set up for alpha chains, and its size says little. The rearrangement joins TRBV6-6 to TRBJ2-7; 9 nucleotides align to TRBD1. This CDR3 has 15 residues. The V gene's germline CDR1 is MNHNY and CDR2 SVGAGI (reference sequence). V was pared by 2 bases and J by 3 bases, with 5 bases of the junction left unmatched. The CDR3, as DNA: TGTGCCAGCAGTTACCCCGGACAGGGGAACTACGAGCAGTACTTC. It translates to CASSYPGQGNYEQYF.

This clonotype was counted ten times or more. This beta chain is a stray sequence in a library constructed for alpha chains; its clone size is not meaningful. V gene TRBV28 combines with J gene TRBJ2-2; D not certain. This CDR3 has 12 amino acids. Trimming left V 3 bases short and J 5 bases short, with 4 bases between. Per germline, CDR1 MDHEN and CDR2 SYDVKM. The CDR3 region is CASSFETGELFF. In DNA form, the CDR3 reads TGTGCCAGCAGTTTTGAGACCGGGGAGCTGTTTTTT.

On this clonotype itself: The library was built for alpha chains, so this beta chain is an off-target read and its size means little. The genes are TRBV20-1 and TRBJ2-3, with D perhaps TRBD2 (5 bases). The germline V gene encodes CDR1 DFQATT and CDR2 SNEGSKA (reference sequence). CDR3 size: 16 residues. Trimming took off 3 bases at V and 2 bases at J, with 18 bases between the two ends. The CDR3 here is CSARKSSDPITDTQYF. DNA for the CDR3: TGCAGTGCTAGGAAAAGTAGCGACCCAATCACAGATACGCAGTATTTT.

This clonotype occurred many times. Because this beta chain is a stray read in a library intended to capture alpha chains, its abundance should not be given much weight. The V gene is TRBV2, the J gene TRBJ1-6, with D perhaps matching TRBD1 (6 bases). Germline V gives CDR1 SNHLY, CDR2 FYNNEI. With 7 bases removed from V and 7 bases from J, the gap between germline ends came to 11 bases. This CDR3 comprises 13 residues. CDR3 DNA: TGTGCCAGCACAGGGGAAAGGAATTCACCCCTCCACTTT. Protein: CASTGERNSPLHF.

This clonotype occurred many times. Found in a library prepared for alpha chains, this beta chain is an off-target read, and its abundance has little meaning. The chain couples TRBV2 to TRBJ2-1; TRBD2 matches at 7 bases. Germline V gives CDR1 SNHLY, CDR2 FYNNEI. The V and J ends lost 5 bases and 0 bases, in that order; junction bases with no gene match: 4. The CDR3 loop spans 15 amino acids. The CDR3 is CASSLGGSSYNEQFF. The CDR3 nucleotides read TGTGCCAGCAGTCTCGGGGGGAGCTCCTACAATGAGCAGTTCTTC.

This clonotype was found many times. With the library built for alpha chains, this beta chain is off target and its frequency is not meaningful. This chain connects TRBV7-2 to TRBJ2-1; possibly TRBD2 for D (6 bases). CDR3 length equals 15 residues. Germline V gives CDR1 SGHTA, CDR2 FQGNSA. V was cut by 4 bases and J by 7 bases, with 17 bases left in between. CDR3 protein: CASSSGVRAPNEQFF. CDR3 DNA: TGTGCCAGCAGCTCGGGAGTTCGAGCCCCAAATGAGCAGTTCTTC.

This clonotype occurred many times. This beta chain is an unintended read in a library built for alpha chains; its size means little. The rearrangement joins TRBV12-5 to TRBJ2-3; 8 bases align to TRBD2. CDR1 and CDR2 from the germline V gene are LGHNT and FRNRAP. The CDR3 spans 17 residues. The V gene end was trimmed by 1 base and the J gene end by 4 bases; junction bases not matched to a gene: 10. CDR3 sequence reads: CASGLARGGRGADTQYF. CDR3 DNA: TGTGCTAGTGGTTTGGCTCGGGGGGGTAGGGGCGCAGATACGCAGTATTTT. Full variable domain (rest looked up from reference TRBV12-5 and TRBJ2-3): DARVTQTPRHKVTEMGQEVTMRCQPILGHNTVFWYRQTMMQGLELLAYFRNRAPLDDSGMPKDRFSAEMPDATLATLKIQPSEPRDSAVYFCASGLARGGRGADTQYFGPGTRLTVL.

This clonotype was seen ten or more times. Found in a library prepared for alpha chains, this beta chain is an off-target read, and its abundance has little meaning. V gene TRBV5-1 combines with J gene TRBJ2-5; weak D call: TRBD1 (5 bases). V dropped 1 base and J dropped 2 bases, with 21 bases sitting between them. Germline V gene data show CDR1 as SGHRS and CDR2 as YFSETQ. The CDR3 extends over 18 amino acids. In DNA form, the CDR3 reads TGCGCCAGCAGCTTGAAAGGACACCTCCCACTGGGGCAAGAGACCCAGTACTTC. It specifies CASSLKGHLPLGQETQYF.

This clonotype was found many times. Since the library was made to target alpha chains, this beta chain is a stray read and its abundance is not meaningful. V and J are TRBV2 and TRBJ2-2; D tentatively reads TRBD1 or TRBD2 (6 bases each). The CDR3 runs 13 residues. V lost 6 bases and J lost 13, with 18 bases in between. Germline CDR1 SNHLY, CDR2 FYNNEI. CDR3 DNA: TGTGCCAGCAGCGAACGTATAGGGGGGCGGCTGTTTTTT. Translation gives CASSERIGGRLFF.

Note on this clonotype: The library was designed around alpha chains, so this beta chain is a stray read whose abundance carries little weight. The chain recombines TRBV3-1 with TRBJ2-5; D call uncertain. The CDR3 runs 14 residues. Germline lookup yields CDR1 LGHDT and CDR2 YNNKEL (reference sequence). Trimming left V 1 base short and J 4 bases short, with 10 bases between. The CDR3 sequence: CASSQASGAETQYF. In DNA form, the CDR3 reads TGTGCCAGCAGCCAAGCTTCCGGCGCAGAGACCCAGTACTTC.

This clonotype was detected ten times or more. This beta chain came through as a stray read in a library set up for alpha chains, and its size says little. This rearrangement joins TRBV3-1 to TRBJ1-5; D may be TRBD1 (6 bases). V shed 1 base and J shed 3 bases, with 10 bases lying between them. The CDR3 covers 15 residues. Per germline, CDR1 LGHDT and CDR2 YNNKEL (reference sequence). The CDR3 DNA is TGTGCCAGCAGCCAAGTCCGGGACACCAATCAGCCCCAGCATTTT. This sequence encodes CASSQVRDTNQPQHF.

By sample share, this clonotype is medium-sized. As an off-target read in a library built for alpha chains, this beta chain has a frequency of little significance. V usage is TRBV29-1 and J usage is TRBJ2-2; D remains ambiguous. The length of the CDR3 is 13 residues. V was clipped by 6 bases and J by 5 bases, with 13 bases between them. The germline V gene encodes CDR1 SQVTM and CDR2 ANQGSEA. The CDR3 nucleotides are TGCAGCGTCGGCCAGACGATGACCGGGGAGCTGTTTTTT. Translation gives CSVGQTMTGELFF.